This T cell receptor (beta chain) is drawn from a study of cytomegalovirus exposure and HLA in healthy donors. The germline V gene encodes CDR1 SGHDT and CDR2 YYEEEE. The V gene end was trimmed by 4 bases and the J gene end by 4 bases; junction bases not matched to a gene: 4. This CDR3 is built from 13 residues. This clone has a handful of counts. Its antigen is unknown. 60 Vbeta and 13 Jbeta primers were used in PCR. Repertoires were generated with immunoSEQ multiplex PCR, while TCRdb's copy carries only in-frame clones and drops some. Of about 110,000 clones in the sample, 70% to 80% are singletons; the top ten hold approximately 0.8%. Points from the study as a whole: Rare TCR sequences dominated, though some public TCRs recurred in many donors.

The sample was PBMCs. This clonotype originated in a boy younger than 18 in good health and CMV-seronegative. The chain carries TRBV5-6 and TRBJ1-1, with 7 bases fitting TRBD1. The DNA for the CDR3 is TGTGCCAGCAGCCTGACAGGGTTCACTGAAGCTTTCTTT. Translating it yields CASSLTGFTEAFF.